Presented here are 9 T cell receptor beta chains from one specimen sequenced in a study of blood T cell repertoires in COVID-19. Libraries were prepared by immunoSEQ multiplex PCR; TCRdb keeps only in-frame clonotypes and omits some of them. The repertoire includes 150,000 to 200,000 clones, around nine tenths of them detected once, and roughly 3.4% sits in the top ten. Sequencing was done on a sample of peripheral blood. Every receptor here comes from a man aged 65-85 years with acute or convalescent COVID-19.

The sample holds one count of this clone. The V gene is TRBV19, the J gene TRBJ2-3; 9 bases are shared with TRBD1. Trimming took 3 bases from V and 1 from J; bases not matched to a gene: 11. The CDR3 loop spans 18 amino acids. Germline CDR1 is LNHDA and CDR2 is SQIVND (reference sequence). In DNA form, the CDR3 reads TGTGCCAGTAGTATCGAAGCCGGGACAGGGTCCCGCACAGATACGCAGTATTTT. Its protein product is CASSIEAGTGSRTDTQYF.

CDR3 DNA sequence: TGTGCCAGCAGAAGGGGACAGGGGGAAGGCTACACCTTC. Protein sequence: CASRRGQGEGYTF. V and J are TRBV28 and TRBJ1-2; 11 bases fit TRBD1. The CDR3 totals 13 residues. Trimming cost V 6 bases and J 8 bases; bases outside gene matches: 5. CDR1 is MDHEN and CDR2 is SYDVKM in the germline V gene.

The V gene is TRBV4-1, the J gene TRBJ1-4; TRBD1 might be the D (5 bases). This CDR3 is 16 amino acids long. Germline loops: CDR1 MGHRA, CDR2 YSYEKL. Trimming stripped 0 bases from V and 3 bases from J, with 11 bases between. The CDR3 DNA follows: TGCGCCAGCAGCCAAGATAGGAGGGACCCTAATGAAAAACTGTTTTTT. This translates into CASSQDRRDPNEKLFF.

V is TRBV7-9 and J is TRBJ2-1, with TRBD2 identical over 8 bases. The V gene end was trimmed by 3 bases and the J gene end by 6 bases; junction bases not matched to a gene: 4. CDR3 length: 14 residues. Germline CDR1 is SEHNR and CDR2 is FQNEAQ (reference sequence). The CDR3 DNA reads TGTGCCAGCAGCTTTAGCGGGGCCTCCAATGAGCAGTTCTTC. Translating it yields CASSFSGASNEQFF.

The rearrangement links TRBV9 to TRBJ1-6, with D perhaps matching TRBD1 (6 bases). Trimming took 4 bases from V and 7 from J, leaving 21 bases between them. The CDR3 loop spans 17 amino acids. Germline loops: CDR1 SGDLS, CDR2 YYNGEE. The CDR3 sequence is CASSPPPGRGINSPLHF. The CDR3 coding sequence is TGTGCCAGCAGCCCTCCCCCAGGGAGGGGGATAAATTCACCCCTCCACTTT. Together with reference TRBV9 and TRBJ1-6, the CDR3 gives the full variable domain: DSGVTQTPKHLITATGQRVTLRCSPRSGDLSVYWYQQSLDQGLQFLIQYYNGEERAKGNILERFSAQQFPDLHSELNLSSLELGDSALYFCASSPPPGRGINSPLHFGNGTRLTVT.

This clone showed up just a few times. DNA for the CDR3: TGTGCCAGCAGCTTAGGCCGGGACAGGGCAATCTACACCTTC. Translated, it gives CASSLGRDRAIYTF. The chain combines TRBV7-2 with TRBJ1-2, with 9 bases aligning to TRBD1. Germline V gives CDR1 SGHTA, CDR2 FQGNSA. The CDR3 runs to 14 residues. Trimming at V came to 1 base and at J to 10 bases, leaving 7 bases not matched to a gene. The entire variable domain, with the rest obtained from reference TRBV7-2 and TRBJ1-2, is as follows: GAGVSQSPSNKVTEKGKDVELRCDPISGHTALYWYRQSLGQGLEFLIYFQGNSAPDKSGLPSDRFSAERTGGSVSTLTIQRTQQEDSAVYLCASSLGRDRAIYTFGSGTRLTVV.

The J gene is TRBJ1-4, the V gene TRBV28; 8 bases align to TRBD1. Trimming at V came to 5 bases and at J to 10 bases, leaving 9 bases not matched to a gene. Germline CDR1 MDHEN, CDR2 SYDVKM. The CDR3 extends over 14 amino acids. Here the CDR3 DNA reads TGTGCCAGCAGTCCCGGACAGGGCGATGTAAAACTGTTTTTT. Translated: CASSPGQGDVKLFF.

The chain carries TRBV9 and TRBJ1-4; D ambiguous. The ends were cut back, 0 bases at V and 12 bases at J, with 12 bases in the middle. Germline V gene data show CDR1 as SGDLS and CDR2 as YYNGEE. This CDR3 comprises 13 residues. The CDR3 DNA follows: TGTGCCAGCAGCGTAGGAGGGAGTACCGAACTGTTTTTT. Protein sequence: CASSVGGSTELFF.

The chain recombines TRBV5-1 with TRBJ2-5, with 8 bases matching TRBD1. J gave up 2 bases and V 3 bases, and 6 bases lay outside the gene matches. Per the germline V gene, CDR1 is SGHRS and CDR2 is YFSETQ. The CDR3 covers 15 residues. The CDR3 protein is CASSWGRGLQETQYF. The CDR3 DNA is TGCGCCAGCAGCTGGGGCAGGGGGCTGCAAGAGACCCAGTACTTC.